This paragraph covers one TCR beta chain sequence. It has no known antigen specificity. No base quality values were provided; no much bigger clone lies one nucleotide off. The High Capacity cDNA Reverse Transcription Kit was used to reverse transcribe all of the isolated RNA, meaning that expressed TCRB transcripts were what got sequenced. Naive, central memory and regulatory T cell samples underwent deep immunoSEQ sequencing, averaging roughly 3.3 million total reads per sample. Sorted cells were lysed in RLT buffer, and RNA was extracted using DNase-treated RNeasy Micro or Mini kits according to cell number. Each cell subset was processed on its own to prevent cross-contamination, while patient and healthy donor samples were processed together. The immunoSEQ multiplex PCR was used to amplify TCRB sequences from cDNA, generating 87-bp fragments that spanned the CDR3 region. Sequencing of the amplicons was performed on the Illumina HiSeq platform. The original methods were these. PCR bias was computationally corrected using synthetic template baselines, reads within Hamming distance 2 were collapsed, and singletons that could not be merged were discarded. By aligning reads against IMGT, V, D and J genes, CDR3 length, and insertions or deletions at six rearrangement sites were assigned. Within each subset, clonotype counts were normalized to sorted cell number, after which true diversity and Gini coefficients were computed with the tcR R package. The overlap coefficient, calculated on TCRB nucleotide sequences, was used to measure repertoire sharing. Drawn from immuneACCESS, this table holds only the in-frame rearrangements with V and J called that TCRdb kept. Clones are partly lost; checked studies trace under half to an unresolved V gene and leave the rest unexplained. The DNA gave D and trimming, while V, J and clone size come from that table. The sample data list 160,000 or so clones, and about 10% of these were observed just once. Clones ranked in the top ten supply 0.7% of the sample.

The sample comes from a study of beta chain features in type 1 diabetes (dated by TCRdb to the late 2010s). Regarding the study in general: Mean age, gender distribution, total cell number and subset yield did not differ between patients and healthy donors. Regulatory and stem cell-like memory subsets were isolated from only 8 patients and roughly eight healthy donors, whereas naive and central memory subsets came from all 28 donors. A total of roughly 98,000,000 sorted cells were examined across all samples, and a strong correlation was observed between cell number per subset and RNA yield. In the study, TCRB repertoires of sorted circulating CD4+ T cell subsets from recently diagnosed type 1 diabetes patients were compared with those of matched healthy donors. Overall results and qualifications from the work: At VDJ recombination sites, type 1 diabetes patients had fewer insertions and more deleted nucleotides, which implies abnormalities in thymic rearrangement. Naive, central memory and regulatory TCRB repertoires appeared to be more similar among patients than among healthy donors. Type 1 diabetes patients showed a moderate but significant shortening of TCRB CDR3 length in all four CD4+ subsets. PCR might favor shorter templates, but patient and control samples were amplified and corrected together, so any skew would affect both groups equally. HLA sub-analyses involved small numbers of individuals, so any influence of HLA type on TCRB rearrangement remained unresolved. Sequencing cDNA rather than genomic DNA could over-represent highly expressing activated cells, although activation and CD3 levels did not differ between groups.

Its CDR3 holds 13 amino acids, cysteine through phenylalanine. Solely the CDR3 DNA is kept, with 39 bases framed from the first base. V is shortened by 0 bases, J by 8 bases, and the region joining them spans 11 bases. The CDR1 and CDR2 encoded by the germline V gene are SGHRS and YFSETQ. Each donor gave one peripheral blood draw, approximately 110 mL on average, collected into heparinised tubes. Using a panel that included CD45RO, CCR7, CD25, CD127, CD95 and CD27, naive, central memory, regulatory and stem cell-like memory CD4+ T cells were sorted on a BD FACSAria II. A purity above 95% was achieved for all sorted populations. PBMCs were isolated right away by Lymphoprep density gradient centrifugation and were stained directly, without culture. Samples were stained and sorted in pairs, with one healthy donor and one patient per experiment, so that batch effects were minimized.

Sequencing was performed on central memory CD4+ T cells from blood. This clonotype was obtained from a woman aged 25-40 years with type 1 diabetes. The V gene is TRBV5-1 and the J gene is TRBJ1-2; the D segment cannot be called with confidence. The CDR3 sequence is CASSLAEGDGYTF. The nucleotide sequence reads as follows: TGCGCCAGCAGCTTGGCGGAGGGAGACGGCTACACCTTC. The entire variable domain, with the stretches around the CDR3 drawn from the reference TRBV5-1 and TRBJ1-2 proteins, is KAGVTQTPRYLIKTRGQQVTLSCSPISGHRSVSWYQQTPGQGLQFLFEYFSETQRNKGNFPGRFSGRQFSNSRSEMNVSTLELGDSALYLCASSLAEGDGYTFGSGTRLTVV.